These 19 T cell receptor beta chains came from one sample sequenced in a study of blood T cells in healthy people across ages. Using a J-beta primer mix together with a sample-barcoded 5' primer, a second PCR was run for about 7 to 12 cycles. TCRdb itself ran the 5' RACE reads through MiXCR, one entry per CDR3 protein. The table has 1,300,000 or so distinct CDR3 sequences, approximately 59% seen once; the top ten hold more than 6%. The specimen sequenced was blood. The receptors shown here come from a man aged 18 to 30 in good health.

The genes are TRBV12-3 or TRBV12-4 and TRBJ2-1, with TRBD2 matching 7 bases. This CDR3 has 15 amino acids. V lost 5 bases to trimming and J lost 5 bases; unmatched junction nucleotides: 9. CDR3 DNA sequence: TGTGCCAGCAGTATAGGTACTAGCGAGCACAATGAGCAGTTCTTC. Residues: CASSIGTSEHNEQFF.

This clonotype was counted a few times. The CDR3 reads CASSLVPRSSYEQYF. The CDR3 DNA reads as TGCGCCAGCAGCTTGGTACCGCGGAGCTCCTACGAGCAGTACTTC. This rearrangement joins TRBV5-1 to TRBJ2-7; D is unresolved. The CDR3 is 15 amino acids. The ends were cut back, 0 bases at V and 0 bases at J, with 10 bases in the middle. Germline values: CDR1 SGHRS, CDR2 YFSETQ. The whole variable domain, filled in from reference TRBV5-1 and TRBJ2-7, reads KAGVTQTPRYLIKTRGQQVTLSCSPISGHRSVSWYQQTPGQGLQFLFEYFSETQRNKGNFPGRFSGRQFSNSRSEMNVSTLELGDSALYLCASSLVPRSSYEQYFGPGTRLTVT.

This chain joins TRBV29-1 and TRBJ1-1; D remains unclear. CDR1 is SQVTM and CDR2 is ANQGSEA in the germline V gene. The CDR3 contains 15 residues. Trimming removed 0 bases from V and 7 bases from J, with 18 bases in between. CDR3 nucleotide sequence: TGCAGCGTTGAAGATCTCGGTGCAGAATGGAGTGAAGCTTTCTTT. Amino acid sequence: CSVEDLGAEWSEAFF.

CDR3 region: CASSQDLGTSQFF. In DNA form, the CDR3 reads TGTGCCAGCAGCCAAGATTTAGGGACTTCGCAGTTCTTC. The genes are TRBV14 and TRBJ2-1, with D maybe TRBD2 (6 bases). The germline V and J ends were trimmed by 0 bases and 12 bases, with 12 bases remaining between them. The CDR3 is 13 residues long. The germline V gene has CDR1 SGHDN and CDR2 FVKESK.

The chain uses TRBV2 and TRBJ1-2; TRBD1 might be the D (6 bases). V gave up 1 base and J gave up 1 base, with 13 bases separating them. CDR3 length: 16 residues. Germline V CDR1 and CDR2: SNHLY, FYNNEI. In DNA form, the CDR3 reads TGTGCCAGCAGTGAAGAGGAGGGGGAGAATAACTATGGCTACACCTTC. This codes for CASSEEEGENNYGYTF.

This sequence joins TRBV29-1 and TRBJ1-1; 10 bases map to TRBD1. The CDR3 has 12 residues. Trimming removed 4 bases from V and 8 bases from J; junction bases left unmatched: 4. CDR1 and CDR2 (germline): SQVTM, ANQGSEA. The CDR3 DNA follows: TGCAGCGTTGGTGGGACAGGGGCGGAAGCTTTCTTT. It is translated as CSVGGTGAEAFF.

This chain connects TRBV25-1 to TRBJ2-5; 9 bases align to TRBD1. This CDR3 is built from 15 residues. The V gene's germline CDR1 is MGHDK and CDR2 SYGVNS. V shed 3 bases and J 5 bases; nucleotides not matched to a gene: 7. The CDR3 is CASSDLDRGGETQYF. CDR3 in DNA: TGTGCCAGCAGTGATTTGGACAGGGGCGGTGAGACCCAGTACTTC.

The V call is TRBV27, the J call TRBJ2-1; D unclear. With 0 bases removed from V and 6 bases from J, the gap between germline ends came to 6 bases. The length of the CDR3 is 13 residues. In germline, CDR1 is MNHEY, CDR2 SMNVEV (reference sequence). The CDR3, as DNA: TGTGCCAGCAGTTTATCAGCATTCAATGAGCAGTTCTTC. Encoded protein: CASSLSAFNEQFF.

The V gene is TRBV7-9, the J gene TRBJ2-6; possible D gene TRBD2, 6 bases. V lost 5 bases and J lost 1, with 12 bases in between. Germline CDR1 SEHNR, CDR2 FQNEAQ (reference sequence). This CDR3 is 16 amino acids long. CDR3: CASSGRLVSGANVLTF. CDR3 coding DNA: TGTGCCAGCAGCGGCAGACTAGTATCTGGGGCCAACGTCCTGACTTTC.

J is TRBJ2-1 and V is TRBV5-1; 8 bases are shared with TRBD1. After removal of 3 bases from V and 4 bases from J, the junction contained 9 bases not matched to a gene. The CDR3 sequence is 16 residues long. The germline gives CDR1 SGHRS, CDR2 YFSETQ. CDR3 sequence (DNA): TGCGCCAGCAGCTCCCCGCTTAGGGACAGGTACAATGAGCAGTTCTTC. This encodes CASSSPLRDRYNEQFF.

This clonotype turned up a few times. The chain couples TRBV5-5 to TRBJ1-1; no clear D. This CDR3 contains 13 residues. Trimming removed 4 bases at V and 3 bases at J, with 10 bases between. Germline V CDR1 and CDR2: SGHKS, YYEKEE (reference sequence). The CDR3: CASSLQSDTEAFF. The CDR3 region has the DNA TGTGCCAGCAGCCTTCAGAGTGACACTGAAGCTTTCTTT.

This sequence joins TRBV5-1 and TRBJ2-3, with 8 bases aligning to TRBD2. Germline V gene data show CDR1 as SGHRS and CDR2 as YFSETQ. This CDR3 has 15 amino acids. The V gene end was trimmed by 1 base and the J gene end by 5 bases; junction bases not matched to a gene: 6. The CDR3 nucleotides read TGCGCCAGCAGCTTGATTGCGGGGGGCTTAGATACGCAGTATTTT. Protein product: CASSLIAGGLDTQYF.

This clonotype was recorded a few times. The chain couples TRBV6-4 to TRBJ1-5, with 9 bases aligning to TRBD1. Germline CDR1 is MRHNA and CDR2 is SNTAGT. V dropped 8 bases and J dropped 6; count of bases not matched to a gene: 5. The CDR3 is made up of 13 amino acids. The CDR3 sequence: CASADRGGQPQHF. The CDR3 DNA sequence: TGTGCCAGCGCGGACAGGGGAGGTCAGCCCCAGCATTTT.

The gene calls are TRBV6-6 and TRBJ2-3; no clear D. The CDR3 extends over 14 amino acids. V was shortened by 5 bases and J by 0 bases, with 9 bases between the two germline ends. The V gene's germline CDR1 is MNHNY and CDR2 SVGAGI (reference sequence). For the CDR3, the DNA is TGTGCCAGCAGTCAGGTATCTAGCACAGATACGCAGTATTTT. As protein: CASSQVSSTDTQYF.

This clonotype has just one count. The rearrangement uses TRBV4-1 and TRBJ2-1; TRBD2 might be the D (6 bases). Trimming took off 3 bases at V and 8 bases at J, with 17 bases between the two ends. The CDR3 length is 15 residues. Germline V gives CDR1 MGHRA, CDR2 YSYEKL. CDR3 bases: TGCGCCAGCAGCCACCCCCGGGGGAGGAACGATGAGCAGTTCTTC. Translation: CASSHPRGRNDEQFF.

This clonotype was recorded a few times. The chain couples TRBV28 to TRBJ1-2; 9 bases match TRBD1. This CDR3 is built from 13 residues. V trimming: 8 bases; J trimming: 6 bases; junction bases outside the gene matches: 7. Germline values: CDR1 MDHEN, CDR2 SYDVKM. In nucleotides, the CDR3 is TGTGCCAGCTCACCGGGACAGGGACATGGCTACACCTTC. It codes for CASSPGQGHGYTF.

V and J are TRBV5-1 and TRBJ2-1, with D unresolved. Germline lookup yields CDR1 SGHRS and CDR2 YFSETQ. Trimming took off 0 bases at V and 8 bases at J, with 9 bases between the two ends. The CDR3 consists of 13 residues. The CDR3 DNA is TGCGCCAGCAGCTTGGAGGAGAGTTATGAGCAGTTCTTC. Its protein product is CASSLEESYEQFF.

The chain is built from TRBV2 and TRBJ2-1; D ambiguous. Per germline, CDR1 SNHLY and CDR2 FYNNEI. The CDR3 consists of 13 residues. Trimming took off 10 bases at V and 0 bases at J, with 10 bases between the two ends. In DNA form, the CDR3 reads TGTGCCACCAAGGCCAGCTCCTACAATGAGCAGTTCTTC. Its translation: CATKASSYNEQFF.

The chain employs TRBV15 and TRBJ2-7; D remains unclear. From germline, CDR1 is LNHNV and CDR2 YYDKDF (reference sequence). The V end was cut by 6 bases, the J end by 1 base, with 4 bases between. CDR3 length equals 11 residues. The CDR3 sequence: CATSISYEQYF. CDR3 DNA: TGTGCCACCAGTATTTCCTACGAGCAGTACTTC.